This T cell receptor (beta chain) was captured in a study of blood T cell repertoires in COVID-19. Turning to the study itself: Acute and convalescent COVID-19 samples came from the United States, Italy and Spain. PBMCs, B-cell-depleted T cells, or T cells provided the cDNA or gDNA that made up the material.

The CDR3 spans 14 residues. CDR1 and CDR2 (germline): MNHEY, SMNVEV (reference sequence). V shed 2 bases and J 6 bases; nucleotides not matched to a gene: 7. Using immunoSEQ multiplex PCR, the repertoire was profiled, and TCRdb retains in-frame clones only, with some absent. The data hold 70,000 to 100,000 clones, with roughly 88% observed a single time. The rearrangement links TRBV27 to TRBJ2-7; 7 nucleotides match TRBD2. The source material was peripheral blood. The sequence came from a woman between 70 and 85 years old with acute or convalescent COVID-19. Here the CDR3 reads CASSLGLGLGEQYF. As DNA, the CDR3 is TGTGCCAGCAGTTTAGGACTAGGTCTCGGCGAGCAGTACTTC.